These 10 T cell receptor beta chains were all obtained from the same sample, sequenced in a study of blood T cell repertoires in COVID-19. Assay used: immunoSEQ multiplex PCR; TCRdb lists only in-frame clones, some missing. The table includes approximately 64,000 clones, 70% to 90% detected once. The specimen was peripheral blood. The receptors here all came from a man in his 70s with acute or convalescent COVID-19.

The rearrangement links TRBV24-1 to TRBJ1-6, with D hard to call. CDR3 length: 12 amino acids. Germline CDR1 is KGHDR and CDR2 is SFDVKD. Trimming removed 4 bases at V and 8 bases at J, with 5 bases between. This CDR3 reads CATSDSDSPLHF. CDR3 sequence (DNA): TGTGCCACCAGTGACTCCGATTCACCCCTCCACTTT.

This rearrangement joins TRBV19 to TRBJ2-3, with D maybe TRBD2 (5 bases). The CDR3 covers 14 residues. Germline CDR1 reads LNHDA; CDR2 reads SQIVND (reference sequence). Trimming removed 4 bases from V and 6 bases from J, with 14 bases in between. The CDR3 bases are TGTGCCAGTAGTACAGACTATCTGTTGGATACGCAGTATTTT. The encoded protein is CASSTDYLLDTQYF.

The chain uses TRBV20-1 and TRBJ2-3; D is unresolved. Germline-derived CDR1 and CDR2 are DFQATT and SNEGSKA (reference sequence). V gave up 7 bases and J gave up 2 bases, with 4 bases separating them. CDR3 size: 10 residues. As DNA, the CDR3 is TGCAGTGGGGCCACAGATACGCAGTATTTT. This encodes CSGATDTQYF.

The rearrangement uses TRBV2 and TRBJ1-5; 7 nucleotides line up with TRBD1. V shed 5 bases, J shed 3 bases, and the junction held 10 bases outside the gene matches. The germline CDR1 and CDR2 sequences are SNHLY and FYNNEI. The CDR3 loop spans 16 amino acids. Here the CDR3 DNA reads TGTGCCAGCAGTAACGAAGGGGGACAGTACAATCAGCCCCAGCATTTT. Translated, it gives CASSNEGGQYNQPQHF.

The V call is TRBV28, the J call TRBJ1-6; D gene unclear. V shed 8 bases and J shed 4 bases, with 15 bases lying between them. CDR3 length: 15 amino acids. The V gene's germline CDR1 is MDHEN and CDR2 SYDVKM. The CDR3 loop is CASGPINGYNSPLHF. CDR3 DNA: TGTGCCAGCGGCCCCATAAACGGGTATAATTCACCCCTCCACTTT.

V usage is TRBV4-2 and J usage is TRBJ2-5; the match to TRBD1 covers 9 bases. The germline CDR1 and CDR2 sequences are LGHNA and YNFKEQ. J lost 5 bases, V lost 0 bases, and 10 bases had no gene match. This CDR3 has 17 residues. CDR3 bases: TGTGCCAGCAGCCAAGACTCCGGGACAGGGACGTTGGAGACCCAGTACTTC. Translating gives CASSQDSGTGTLETQYF.

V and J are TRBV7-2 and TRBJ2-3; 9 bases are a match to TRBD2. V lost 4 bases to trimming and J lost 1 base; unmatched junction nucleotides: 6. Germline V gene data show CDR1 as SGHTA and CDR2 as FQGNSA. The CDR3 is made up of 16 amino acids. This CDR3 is CASSSPWTSGTDTQYF. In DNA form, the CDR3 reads TGTGCCAGCAGCTCCCCCTGGACTAGCGGCACAGATACGCAGTATTTT. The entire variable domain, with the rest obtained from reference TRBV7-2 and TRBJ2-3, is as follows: GAGVSQSPSNKVTEKGKDVELRCDPISGHTALYWYRQSLGQGLEFLIYFQGNSAPDKSGLPSDRFSAERTGGSVSTLTIQRTQQEDSAVYLCASSSPWTSGTDTQYFGPGTRLTVL.

The DNA for the CDR3 is TGTGCCAGCTCACCAGGGCCCGGCGACACCGGGGAGCTGTTTTTT. It specifies CASSPGPGDTGELFF. This sequence joins TRBV18 and TRBJ2-2, with D hard to call. The length of the CDR3 is 15 residues. Germline V lookup: CDR1 KGHSH, CDR2 LQKENI. V was cut by 2 bases and J by 3 bases, with 10 bases left in between.

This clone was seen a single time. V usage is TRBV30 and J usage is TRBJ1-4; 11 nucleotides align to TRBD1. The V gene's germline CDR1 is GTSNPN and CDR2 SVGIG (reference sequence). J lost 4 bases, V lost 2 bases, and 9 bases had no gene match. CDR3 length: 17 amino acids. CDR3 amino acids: CAWSFGQGALINEKLFF. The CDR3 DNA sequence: TGTGCCTGGAGTTTCGGACAGGGGGCGCTTATTAATGAAAAACTGTTTTTT. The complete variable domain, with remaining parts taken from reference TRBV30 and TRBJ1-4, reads SQTIHQWPATLVQPVGSPLSLECTVEGTSNPNLYWYRQAAGRGLQLLFYSVGIGQISSEVPQNLSASRPQDRQFILSSKKLLLSDSGFYLCAWSFGQGALINEKLFFGSGTQLSVL.

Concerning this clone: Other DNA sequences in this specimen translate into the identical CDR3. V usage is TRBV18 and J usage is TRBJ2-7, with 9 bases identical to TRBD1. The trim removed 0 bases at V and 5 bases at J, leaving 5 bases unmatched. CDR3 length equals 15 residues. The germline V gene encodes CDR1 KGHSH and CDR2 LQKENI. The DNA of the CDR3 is TGTGCCAGCTCACCACCGGGACAGGGTGAGCACGAGCAGTACTTC. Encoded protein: CASSPPGQGEHEQYF.